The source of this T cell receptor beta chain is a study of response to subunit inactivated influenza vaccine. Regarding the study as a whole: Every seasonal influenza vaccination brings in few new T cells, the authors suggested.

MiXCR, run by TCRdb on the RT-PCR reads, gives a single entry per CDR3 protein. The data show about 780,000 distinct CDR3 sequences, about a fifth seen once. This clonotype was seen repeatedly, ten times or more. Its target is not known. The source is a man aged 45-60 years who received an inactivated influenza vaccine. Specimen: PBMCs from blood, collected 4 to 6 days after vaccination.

CDR3 sequence reads: CASSFTPRKNTEAFF. In nucleotides, the CDR3 is TGTGCCAGCAGTTTCACCCCTAGGAAGAACACTGAAGCTTTCTTT. The chain couples TRBV12-3 or TRBV12-4 to TRBJ1-1; D gene unclear. The CDR3 runs to 15 residues. Trimming took 3 bases from V and 1 from J, leaving 12 bases between them.